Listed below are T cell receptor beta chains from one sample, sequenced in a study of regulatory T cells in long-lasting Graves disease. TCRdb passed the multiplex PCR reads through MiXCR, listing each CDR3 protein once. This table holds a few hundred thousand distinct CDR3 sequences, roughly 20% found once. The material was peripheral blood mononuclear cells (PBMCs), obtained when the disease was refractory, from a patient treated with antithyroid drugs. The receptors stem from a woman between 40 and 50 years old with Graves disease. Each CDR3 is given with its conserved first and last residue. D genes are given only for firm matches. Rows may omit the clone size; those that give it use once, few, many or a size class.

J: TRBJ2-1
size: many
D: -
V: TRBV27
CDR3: CASSLSTSYNEQFF
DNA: TGTGCCAGCAGTTTATCGACTAGCTACAATGAGCAGTTCTTC

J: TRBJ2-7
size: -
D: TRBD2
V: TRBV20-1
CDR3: CSARDLRGASGIYEQYF
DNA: TGCAGTGCTAGAGATCTGAGGGGGGCTAGCGGGATATACGAGCAGTACTTC

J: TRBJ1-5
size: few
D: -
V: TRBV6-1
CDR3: CASRLSTGFHQPQHF
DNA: TGTGCCAGCAGACTTTCGACAGGATTTCATCAGCCCCAGCATTTT

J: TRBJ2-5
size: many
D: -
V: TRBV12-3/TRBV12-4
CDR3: CASSYRSINQETQYF
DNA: TGTGCCAGCAGTTACAGGTCGATCAACCAAGAGACCCAGTACTTC

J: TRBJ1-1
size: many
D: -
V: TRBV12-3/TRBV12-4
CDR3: CASSLKGGWTEAFF
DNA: TGTGCCAGCAGCCTAAAAGGGGGTTGGACTGAAGCTTTCTTT

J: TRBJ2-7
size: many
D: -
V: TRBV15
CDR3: CATSRDRRDYEQYF
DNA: TGTGCCACCAGCAGAGACAGGAGGGACTACGAGCAGTACTTC

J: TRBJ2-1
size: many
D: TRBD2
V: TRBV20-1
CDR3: CSARPAGGPYNEQFF
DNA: TGCAGTGCTAGGCCAGCGGGAGGGCCATACAATGAGCAGTTCTTC

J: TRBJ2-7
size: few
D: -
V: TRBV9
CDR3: CASSVGGVFGSEQYF
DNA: TGTGCCAGCAGCGTAGGGGGAGTTTTTGGTAGCGAGCAGTACTTC

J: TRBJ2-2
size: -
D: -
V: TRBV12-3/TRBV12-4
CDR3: CASSLNLGPRRNTGELFF
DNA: TGTGCCAGCAGTTTAAACTTAGGCCCAAGGCGGAACACCGGGGAGCTGTTTTTT

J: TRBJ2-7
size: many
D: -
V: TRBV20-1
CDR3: CSARERASYEQYF
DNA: TGCAGTGCTAGGGAGAGGGCCTCCTACGAGCAGTACTTC

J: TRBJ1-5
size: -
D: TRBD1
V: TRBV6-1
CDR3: CASRQDRGGNQPQHF
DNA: TGTGCCAGCAGACAGGACAGGGGGGGTAATCAGCCCCAGCATTTT

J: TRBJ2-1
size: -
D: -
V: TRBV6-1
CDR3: CASSALEVLNEQFF
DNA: TGTGCCAGCAGTGCTTTGGAAGTCCTGAATGAGCAGTTCTTC

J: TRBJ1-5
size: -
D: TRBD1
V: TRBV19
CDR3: CASSTSGGAGQPQHF
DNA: TGTGCCAGTAGTACTTCAGGGGGCGCAGGGCAGCCCCAGCATTTT

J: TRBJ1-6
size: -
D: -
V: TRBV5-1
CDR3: CASSLGLTVGSTLHF
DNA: TGCGCCAGCAGCTTGGGTCTGACAGTAGGGTCGACCCTCCACTTT

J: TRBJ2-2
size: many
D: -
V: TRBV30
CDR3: CAWSKGITGELFF
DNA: TGTGCCTGGAGTAAGGGAATAACCGGGGAGCTGTTTTTT

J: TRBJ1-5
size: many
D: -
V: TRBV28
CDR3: CASTPGQYSNQPQHF
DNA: TGTGCCAGCACCCCGGGACAATATAGCAATCAGCCCCAGCATTTT

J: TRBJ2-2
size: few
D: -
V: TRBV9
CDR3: CASSVVSGHSTGELFF
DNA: TGTGCCAGCAGCGTAGTATCAGGGCATAGCACCGGGGAGCTGTTTTTT

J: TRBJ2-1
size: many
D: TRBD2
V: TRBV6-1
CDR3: CASTSGSSYNEQFF
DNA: TGTGCCAGTACGAGCGGGAGCTCCTACAATGAGCAGTTCTTC

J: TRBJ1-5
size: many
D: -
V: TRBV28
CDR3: CATHIRNQPQHF
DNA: TGTGCCACCCATATACGGAATCAGCCCCAGCATTTT

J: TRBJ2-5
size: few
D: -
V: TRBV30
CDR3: CAWKGGAGETQYF
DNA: TGTGCCTGGAAGGGCGGGGCGGGAGAGACCCAGTACTTC

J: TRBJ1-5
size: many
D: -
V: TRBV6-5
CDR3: CASSYSPGPQPQHF
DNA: TGTGCCAGCAGTTACTCGCCAGGGCCTCAGCCCCAGCATTTT

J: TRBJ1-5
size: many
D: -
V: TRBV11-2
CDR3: CASSLPGLEQPQHF
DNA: TGTGCCAGCAGCTTACCCGGGTTGGAACAGCCCCAGCATTTT

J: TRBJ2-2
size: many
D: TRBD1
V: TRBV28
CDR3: CASSSGHYRDRGRLKLFF
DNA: TGTGCCAGCAGTTCGGGACATTACCGGGACAGGGGTCGGTTGAAGCTGTTTTTT

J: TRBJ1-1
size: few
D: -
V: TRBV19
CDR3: CASRQGFTEAFF
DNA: TGTGCCAGTAGGCAGGGTTTCACTGAAGCTTTCTTT

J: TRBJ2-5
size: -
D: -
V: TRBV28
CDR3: CASSNGAQRRAQYF
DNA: TGTGCCAGCAGTAACGGAGCTCAAAGGCGGGCCCAGTACTTC

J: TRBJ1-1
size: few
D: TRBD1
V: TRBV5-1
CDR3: CASIPQGANTEAFF
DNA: TGCGCCAGCATCCCTCAGGGGGCGAACACTGAAGCTTTCTTT

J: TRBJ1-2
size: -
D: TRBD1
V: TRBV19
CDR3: CASSIYGDSLDGYTF
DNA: TGTGCCAGTAGTATATACGGGGACAGTTTGGACGGCTACACCTTC

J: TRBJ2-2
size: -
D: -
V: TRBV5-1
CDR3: CASSAWGESSTGELFF
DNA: TGCGCCAGCAGCGCCTGGGGGGAGTCGAGCACCGGGGAGCTGTTTTTT